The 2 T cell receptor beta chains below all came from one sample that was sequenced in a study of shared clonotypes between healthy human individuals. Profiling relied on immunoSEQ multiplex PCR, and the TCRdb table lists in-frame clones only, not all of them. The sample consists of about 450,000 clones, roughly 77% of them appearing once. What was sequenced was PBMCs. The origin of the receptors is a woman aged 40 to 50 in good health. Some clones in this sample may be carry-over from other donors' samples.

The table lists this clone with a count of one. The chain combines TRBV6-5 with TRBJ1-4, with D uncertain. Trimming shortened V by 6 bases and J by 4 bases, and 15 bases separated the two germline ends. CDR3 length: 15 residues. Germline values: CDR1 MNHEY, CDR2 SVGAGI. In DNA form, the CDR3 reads TGTGCCAGCAGACGTAACAGAAATTATAATGAAAAACTGTTTTTT. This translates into CASRRNRNYNEKLFF.

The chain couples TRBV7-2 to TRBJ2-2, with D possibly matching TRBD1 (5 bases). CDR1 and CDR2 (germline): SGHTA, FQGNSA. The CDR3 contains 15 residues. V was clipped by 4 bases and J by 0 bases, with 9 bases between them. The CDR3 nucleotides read TGTGCCAGCAGCTCAGGGATCGCGAACACCGGGGAGCTGTTTTTT. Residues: CASSSGIANTGELFF.